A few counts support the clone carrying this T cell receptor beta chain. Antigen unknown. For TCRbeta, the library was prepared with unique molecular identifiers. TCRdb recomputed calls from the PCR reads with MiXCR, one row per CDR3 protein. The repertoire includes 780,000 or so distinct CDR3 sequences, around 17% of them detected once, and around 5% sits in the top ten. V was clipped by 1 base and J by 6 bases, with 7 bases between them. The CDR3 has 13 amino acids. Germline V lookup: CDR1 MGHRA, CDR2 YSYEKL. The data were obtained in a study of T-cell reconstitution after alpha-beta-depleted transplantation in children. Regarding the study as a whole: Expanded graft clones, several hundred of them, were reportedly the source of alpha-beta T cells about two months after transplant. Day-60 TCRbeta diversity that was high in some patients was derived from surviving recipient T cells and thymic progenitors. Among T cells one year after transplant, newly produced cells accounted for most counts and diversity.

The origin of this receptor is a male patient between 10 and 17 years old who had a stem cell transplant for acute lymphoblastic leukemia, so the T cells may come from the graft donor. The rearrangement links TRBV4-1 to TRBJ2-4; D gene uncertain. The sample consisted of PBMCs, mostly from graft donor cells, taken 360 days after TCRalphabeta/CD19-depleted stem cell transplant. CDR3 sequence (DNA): TGCGCCAGCAGCCAAGTTAGAGGAAACATTCAGTACTTC. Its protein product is CASSQVRGNIQYF.